Below are 2 T cell receptor beta chains sequenced from a single sample in a study of OX40 agonist ivuxolimab in advanced cancers. Sequencing was performed with immunoSEQ multiplex PCR; in TCRdb, only in-frame clones are kept and a portion is missing. The sample holds approximately 24,000 clones, around 83% seen once. The sample here was CD4+ or CD8+ T cells sorted from blood, taken in a trial of the OX40 agonist ivuxolimab. These receptors originate from an adult with an advanced solid tumor such as melanoma, head and neck, liver or kidney cancer.

The CDR3, as DNA: TGTGCCAGCAGCTTAAGCCCGCGTAACAATGAGCAGTTCTTC. Translated, it gives CASSLSPRNNEQFF. The chain joins TRBV7-9 to TRBJ2-1, with D uncertain. Germline V gives CDR1 SEHNR, CDR2 FQNEAQ (reference sequence). V lost 2 bases, J lost 5 bases, and 10 bases lay in between. This CDR3 is 14 amino acids long.

The CDR3 here is CASSYSAGGDTQYF. Written as DNA, the CDR3 is TGTGCCAGCAGTTACTCTGCGGGGGGAGATACGCAGTATTTT. The chain recombines TRBV6-5 with TRBJ2-3; 8 bases match TRBD2. The ends lost 0 bases at V and 5 bases at J; junction bases unmatched: 1. The CDR3 sequence is 14 residues long. The V gene's germline CDR1 is MNHEY and CDR2 SVGAGI.